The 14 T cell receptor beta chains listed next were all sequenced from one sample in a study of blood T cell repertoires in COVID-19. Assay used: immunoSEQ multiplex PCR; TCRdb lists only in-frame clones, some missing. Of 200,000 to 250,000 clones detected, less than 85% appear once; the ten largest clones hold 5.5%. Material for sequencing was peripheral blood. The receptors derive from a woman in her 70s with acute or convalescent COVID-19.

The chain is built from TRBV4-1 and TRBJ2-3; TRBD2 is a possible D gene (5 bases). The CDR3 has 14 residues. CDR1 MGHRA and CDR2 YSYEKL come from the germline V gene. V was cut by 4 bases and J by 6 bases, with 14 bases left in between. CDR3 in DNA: TGCGCCAGCAGCCGCCCCGAGGGCCTTGATACGCAGTATTTT. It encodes CASSRPEGLDTQYF.

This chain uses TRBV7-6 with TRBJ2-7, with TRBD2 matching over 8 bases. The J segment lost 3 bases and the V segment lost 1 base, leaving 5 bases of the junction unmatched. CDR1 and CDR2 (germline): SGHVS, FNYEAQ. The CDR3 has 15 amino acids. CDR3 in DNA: TGTGCCAGCAGCTTAGACGGGGCGGGAGGCTACGAGCAGTACTTC. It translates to CASSLDGAGGYEQYF.

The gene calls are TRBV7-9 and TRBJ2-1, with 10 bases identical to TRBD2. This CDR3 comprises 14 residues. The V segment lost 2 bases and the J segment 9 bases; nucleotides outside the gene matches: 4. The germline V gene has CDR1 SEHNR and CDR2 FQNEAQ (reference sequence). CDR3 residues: CASSLLAGAFEQFF. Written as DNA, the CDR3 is TGTGCCAGCAGCTTACTAGCGGGAGCTTTTGAGCAGTTCTTC.

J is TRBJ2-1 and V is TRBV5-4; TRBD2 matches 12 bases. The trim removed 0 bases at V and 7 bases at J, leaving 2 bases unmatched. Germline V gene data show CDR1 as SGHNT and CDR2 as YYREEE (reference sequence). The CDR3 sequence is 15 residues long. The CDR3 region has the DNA TGTGCCAGCAGCTTGGAGCTAGCGGGAGGGAATGAGCAGTTCTTC. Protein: CASSLELAGGNEQFF.

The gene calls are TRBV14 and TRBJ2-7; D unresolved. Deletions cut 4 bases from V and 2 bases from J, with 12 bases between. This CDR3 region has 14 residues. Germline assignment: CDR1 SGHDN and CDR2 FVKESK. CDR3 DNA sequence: TGTGCCAGCAGCCGGCTCAGCGTTCCCTACGAGCAGTACTTC. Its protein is CASSRLSVPYEQYF.

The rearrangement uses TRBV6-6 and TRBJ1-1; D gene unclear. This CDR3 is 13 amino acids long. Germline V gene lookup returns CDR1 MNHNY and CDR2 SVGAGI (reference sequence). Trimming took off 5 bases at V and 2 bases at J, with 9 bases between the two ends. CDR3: CASSPAGNTEAFF. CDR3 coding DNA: TGTGCCAGCAGTCCCGCAGGTAACACTGAAGCTTTCTTT.

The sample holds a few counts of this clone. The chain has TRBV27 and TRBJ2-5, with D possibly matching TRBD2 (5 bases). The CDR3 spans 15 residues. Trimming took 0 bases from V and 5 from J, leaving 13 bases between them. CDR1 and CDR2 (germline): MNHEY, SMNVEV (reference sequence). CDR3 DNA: TGTGCCAGCAGTTTATCGAATCTAGCTGGGGAGACCCAGTACTTC. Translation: CASSLSNLAGETQYF.

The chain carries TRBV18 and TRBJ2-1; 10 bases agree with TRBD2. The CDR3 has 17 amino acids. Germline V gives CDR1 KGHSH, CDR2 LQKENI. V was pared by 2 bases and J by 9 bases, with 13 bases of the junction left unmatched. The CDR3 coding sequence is TGTGCCAGCTCACCAGGGCTAGCGGGAGTCTCCGGCGGTGAGCAGTTCTTC. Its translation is CASSPGLAGVSGGEQFF.

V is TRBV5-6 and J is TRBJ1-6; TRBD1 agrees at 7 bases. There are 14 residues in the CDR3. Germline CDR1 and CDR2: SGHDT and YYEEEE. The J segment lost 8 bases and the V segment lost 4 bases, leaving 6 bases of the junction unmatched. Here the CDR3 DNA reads TGTGCCAGCAGCCGACAGGGTCAACATTCACCCCTCCACTTT. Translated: CASSRQGQHSPLHF.

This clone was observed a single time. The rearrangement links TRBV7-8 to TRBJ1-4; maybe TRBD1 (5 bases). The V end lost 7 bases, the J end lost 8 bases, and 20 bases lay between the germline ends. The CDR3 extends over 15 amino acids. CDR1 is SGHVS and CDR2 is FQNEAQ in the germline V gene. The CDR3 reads CASTRRARAEEKLFF. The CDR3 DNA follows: TGTGCCAGCACCCGACGGGCCAGGGCTGAGGAAAAACTGTTTTTT.

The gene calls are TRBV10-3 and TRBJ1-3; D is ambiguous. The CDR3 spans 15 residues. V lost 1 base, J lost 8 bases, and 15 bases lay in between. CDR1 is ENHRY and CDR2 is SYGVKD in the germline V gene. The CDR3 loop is CAISEFQATIDTIYF. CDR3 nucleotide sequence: TGTGCCATCAGTGAGTTCCAGGCGACGATTGACACCATATATTTT.

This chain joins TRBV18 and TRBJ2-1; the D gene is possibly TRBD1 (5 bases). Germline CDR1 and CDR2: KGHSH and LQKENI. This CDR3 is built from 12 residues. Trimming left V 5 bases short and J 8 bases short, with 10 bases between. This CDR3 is CASSWGNDEQFF. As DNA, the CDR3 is TGTGCCAGCTCATGGGGCAACGATGAGCAGTTCTTC. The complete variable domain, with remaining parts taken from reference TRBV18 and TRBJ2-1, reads NAGVMQNPRHLVRRRGQEARLRCSPMKGHSHVYWYRQLPEEGLKFMVYLQKENIIDESGMPKERFSAEFPKEGPSILRIQQVVRGDSAAYFCASSWGNDEQFFGPGTRLTVL.

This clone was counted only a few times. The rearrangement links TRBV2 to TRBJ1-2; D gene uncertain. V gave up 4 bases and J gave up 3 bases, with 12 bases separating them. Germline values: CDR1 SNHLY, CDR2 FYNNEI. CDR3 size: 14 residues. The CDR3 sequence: CASSGGGLDYGYTF. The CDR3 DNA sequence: TGTGCCAGCAGTGGTGGTGGGCTTGACTATGGCTACACCTTC.

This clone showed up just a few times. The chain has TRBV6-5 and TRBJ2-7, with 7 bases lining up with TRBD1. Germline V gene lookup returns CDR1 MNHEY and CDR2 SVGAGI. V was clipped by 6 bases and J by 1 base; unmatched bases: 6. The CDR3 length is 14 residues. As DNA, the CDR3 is TGTGCCAGCAGCCCCGACAGGGAATCCTACGAGCAGTACTTC. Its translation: CASSPDRESYEQYF.